The 31 T cell receptor beta chains given below trace back to one sample, sequenced in a study of CD8+CD57+ T cells in acquired aplastic anemia. Sequenced patients had shown CD8+CD57+ cell expansion by flow cytometry. TCR beta VDJ and CDR3 profiles were obtained from a genomic DNA template. TCRdb passed the reads through MiXCR, listing each CDR3 protein once. The data contain about 160,000 distinct CDR3 sequences, about 48% of them singletons. What was sequenced was sorted CD4+, CD8+, or CD8+CD57+ T cells (not recorded which) from PBMCs. Every receptor here comes from a human donor with aplastic anemia.

This chain joins TRBV2 and TRBJ2-5, with D tentatively TRBD1 or TRBD2 (5 bases each). The CDR3 is 13 amino acids. Between the trimmed V and J ends, which lost 4 bases and 6 bases, there was a span of 12 bases. CDR1 is SNHLY and CDR2 is FYNNEI in the germline V gene. Here the CDR3 reads CASSVVWDQTQYF. CDR3 nucleotides: TGTGCCAGCAGTGTTGTCTGGGACCAGACCCAGTACTTC.

This clonotype was seen at least ten times. The genes are TRBV12-3 or TRBV12-4 and TRBJ1-1; D remains ambiguous. The germline V and J ends were trimmed by 5 bases and 1 base, with 14 bases remaining between them. The CDR3 sequence is 15 residues long. The DNA of the CDR3 is TGTGCCAGCAGTCAGTTTCTCCCCGGGAACACTGAAGCTTTCTTT. Translating it yields CASSQFLPGNTEAFF.

The J gene is TRBJ2-3, the V gene TRBV9, with a weak D call TRBD1 (5 bases). The V and J ends lost 4 bases and 11 bases respectively, with 17 bases between them. From germline, CDR1 is SGDLS and CDR2 YYNGEE. The CDR3 sequence is 13 residues long. The CDR3 DNA sequence: TGTGCCAGCAGCCCGACCCAGGGCACCGAGCAGTATTTT. Amino acid sequence: CASSPTQGTEQYF.

The gene calls are TRBV2 and TRBJ1-6, with 11 bases aligning to TRBD1. With 11 bases clipped from V and 8 bases from J, the junction kept 8 bases outside the gene matches. This CDR3 is 14 amino acids long. Germline values: CDR1 SNHLY, CDR2 FYNNEI. This CDR3 is CAGRTGGDYSPLHF. The DNA of the CDR3 is TGTGCCGGGAGGACAGGGGGCGATTATTCACCCCTCCACTTT.

This clonotype occurred a few times. This chain links TRBV7-8 with TRBJ1-1, with D hard to call. The CDR3 spans 15 residues. CDR1 is SGHVS and CDR2 is FQNEAQ in the germline V gene. V was cut by 5 bases and J by 1 base, with 14 bases left in between. This chain's CDR3 is CASSPPRLGNTEAFF. CDR3 DNA sequence: TGTGCCAGCAGCCCGCCTCGGCTGGGGAACACTGAAGCTTTCTTT.

The chain links TRBV10-3 to TRBJ1-2, with unresolved D. This CDR3 has 15 residues. Germline V gene data show CDR1 as ENHRY and CDR2 as SYGVKD. The V and J ends lost 4 bases and 2 bases respectively, with 14 bases between them. In nucleotides, the CDR3 is TGTGCCATCAGTGCTAGGGAGATTCAGAACTATGGCTACACCTTC. Its translation is CAISAREIQNYGYTF.

This clonotype was recorded at least ten times. The chain uses TRBV6-5 and TRBJ2-5, with D maybe TRBD2 (6 bases). Germline V gene lookup returns CDR1 MNHEY and CDR2 SVGAGI. The CDR3 runs to 14 residues. With 6 bases removed from V and 5 bases from J, the gap between germline ends came to 16 bases. The CDR3 DNA is TGTGCCAGCAGGAAACAACTAGCCCCGGAGACCCAGTACTTC. Amino acids: CASRKQLAPETQYF.

This chain links TRBV7-8 with TRBJ1-1; no clear D. CDR3 size: 13 residues. Trimming pared 6 bases from V and 1 base from J, leaving 9 bases between. Germline V gene data show CDR1 as SGHVS and CDR2 as FQNEAQ. This CDR3 reads CASSDQANTEAFF. In DNA, the CDR3 is TGTGCCAGCAGTGATCAGGCGAACACTGAAGCTTTCTTT. The complete variable domain, with remaining parts taken from reference TRBV7-8 and TRBJ1-1, reads GAGVSQSPRYKVAKRGQDVALRCDPISGHVSLFWYQQALGQGPEFLTYFQNEAQLDKSGLPSDRFFAERPEGSVSTLKIQRTQQEDSAVYLCASSDQANTEAFFGQGTRLTVV.

This clonotype has at least ten counts. This chain's CDR3 is CASIARGYEQYF. For the CDR3, the DNA is TGTGCCAGCATTGCTAGGGGCTACGAGCAGTACTTC. The rearrangement joins TRBV11-2 to TRBJ2-7; the D gene is possibly TRBD1 (5 bases). V lost 7 bases to trimming and J lost 3 bases, with 10 bases between them. Looked up from germline, CDR1 is SGHAT and CDR2 is FQNNGV. CDR3 size: 12 residues.

The chain joins TRBV9 to TRBJ2-2; D is possibly TRBD2 (5 bases). The CDR3 spans 16 residues. CDR1 and CDR2 from the germline V gene are SGDLS and YYNGEE. The V end lost 0 bases, the J end lost 6 bases, and 15 bases lay between the germline ends. This CDR3 is CASSVVLSTNPGELFF. Written as DNA, the CDR3 is TGTGCCAGCAGCGTAGTACTATCGACTAATCCCGGGGAGCTGTTTTTT.

The V gene is TRBV24-1, the J gene TRBJ2-2; 9 bases fit TRBD1. Germline V gives CDR1 KGHDR, CDR2 SFDVKD. The CDR3 is made up of 16 amino acids. V lost 10 bases and J lost 3; bases outside the gene matches: 11. This chain's CDR3 is CATGTTGTGHTGELFF. The DNA of the CDR3 is TGTGCCACGGGGACAACCGGGACAGGGCACACCGGGGAGCTGTTTTTT.

The chain recombines TRBV29-1 with TRBJ1-2, with 8 bases that match TRBD1. The germline V gene encodes CDR1 SQVTM and CDR2 ANQGSEA. This CDR3 is built from 13 residues. The junction had 4 bases not matched to a gene; V was cut back by 3 bases and J by 4 bases. The chain's CDR3 is CSVESGGGYGYTF. Written as DNA, the CDR3 is TGCAGCGTTGAGTCAGGGGGCGGCTATGGCTACACCTTC.

The rearrangement links TRBV5-1 to TRBJ2-1, with a possible D match to TRBD1 (5 bases). The germline CDR1 and CDR2 sequences are SGHRS and YFSETQ. The CDR3 totals 12 residues. Trimming stripped 2 bases from V and 8 bases from J, with 8 bases between. CDR3 protein: CASSFWGDEQFF. The CDR3 DNA reads as TGCGCCAGCAGCTTCTGGGGCGATGAGCAGTTCTTC.

This chain uses TRBV15 with TRBJ2-2; maybe TRBD1 (5 bases). The length of the CDR3 is 17 residues. Germline V lookup: CDR1 LNHNV, CDR2 YYDKDF (reference sequence). Deletions cut 1 base from V and 1 base from J, with 13 bases between. CDR3 residues: CATSRGPGFLNTGELFF. The DNA for the CDR3 is TGTGCCACCAGCAGAGGACCAGGGTTTTTGAACACCGGGGAGCTGTTTTTT. The full variable domain, in which reference TRBV15 and TRBJ2-2 provide the parts outside the CDR3, is DAMVIQNPRYQVTQFGKPVTLSCSQTLNHNVMYWYQQKSSQAPKLLFHYYDKDFNNEADTPDNFQSRRPNTSFCFLDIRSPGLGDTAMYLCATSRGPGFLNTGELFFGEGSRLTVL.

The sample holds many counts of this clonotype. V gene TRBV6-5 combines with J gene TRBJ2-7, with D tentatively TRBD1 (6 bases). V gave up 3 bases and J gave up 3 bases, with 12 bases separating them. The CDR3 loop spans 14 amino acids. CDR1 is MNHEY, CDR2 SVGAGI, per germline. The CDR3 spells CASSYSYRDYEQYF. The CDR3 coding sequence is TGTGCCAGCAGTTATAGCTACAGGGACTACGAGCAGTACTTC.

As concerns this clonotype: A much larger clone lies one base from this, so it may be a read error. The chain couples TRBV2 to TRBJ1-5; 12 positions match TRBD1. Germline lookup yields CDR1 SNHLY and CDR2 FYNNEI. This CDR3 is built from 17 residues. The chain's CDR3 is CASRGTGGAIVNQPQRF. The CDR3 DNA reads as TGTGCCAGCAGGGGGACAGGGGGCGCGATTGTCAATCAGCCCCAGCGGTTT.

The chain uses TRBV2 and TRBJ2-7, with D perhaps TRBD1 (5 bases). The CDR3 totals 12 residues. Trimming left V 6 bases short and J 5 bases short, with 11 bases between. Germline assignment: CDR1 SNHLY and CDR2 FYNNEI. The CDR3 loop reads CASRGQSNEQYF. For the CDR3, the DNA is TGTGCCAGCAGGGGGCAGTCCAACGAGCAGTACTTC. Full variable domain (remainder filled in from reference TRBV2 and TRBJ2-7): EPEVTQTPSHQVTQMGQEVILRCVPISNHLYFYWYRQILGQKVEFLVSFYNNEISEKSEIFDDQFSVERPDGSNFTLKIRSTKLEDSAMYFCASRGQSNEQYFGPGTRLTVT.

The chain combines TRBV20-1 with TRBJ2-5, with unresolved D. The CDR3 loop spans 13 amino acids. Germline V gives CDR1 DFQATT, CDR2 SNEGSKA (reference sequence). V gave up 2 bases and J gave up 4 bases, with 11 bases separating them. CDR3 nucleotide sequence: TGCAGTGCTAGACTCTCCGGCAGAGAGACCCAGTACTTC. Translation: CSARLSGRETQYF.

V and J are TRBV25-1 and TRBJ2-5; tentative D call: TRBD1 (6 bases). Germline CDR1 is MGHDK and CDR2 is SYGVNS. V gave up 3 bases and J gave up 1 base, with 9 bases separating them. The CDR3 length is 14 residues. The CDR3 DNA sequence: TGTGCCAGCAGTGATTTGGACAGCCAAGAGACCCAGTACTTC. Its protein is CASSDLDSQETQYF.

The chain employs TRBV2 and TRBJ1-2, with 7 bases identical to TRBD1. Germline trimming cut 3 bases from V and 7 bases from J; bases unmatched to any gene: 5. Germline-derived CDR1 and CDR2 are SNHLY and FYNNEI. This CDR3 spans 13 amino acids. In nucleotides, the CDR3 is TGTGCCAGCAGTGACTCCCAGGGGGTTGGCTACACCTTC. Protein sequence: CASSDSQGVGYTF.

This clonotype appeared many times. The gene calls are TRBV24-1 and TRBJ1-4; the match to TRBD1 covers 8 bases. This CDR3 contains 16 residues. Germline CDR1 KGHDR, CDR2 SFDVKD. Trimming cost V 6 bases and J 4 bases; bases outside gene matches: 9. This CDR3 reads CATSLSRDRNNEKLFF. CDR3 DNA sequence: TGTGCCACCAGTTTAAGCCGGGACAGGAATAATGAAAAACTGTTTTTT.

V usage is TRBV9 and J usage is TRBJ1-6, with unresolved D. Trimming pared 0 bases from V and 14 bases from J, leaving 6 bases between. Per germline, CDR1 SGDLS and CDR2 YYNGEE. The CDR3 consists of 11 residues. The chain's CDR3 is CASSVDDTLHF. CDR3 DNA sequence: TGTGCCAGCAGCGTAGATGACACCCTCCACTTT.

As concerns this clonotype: This sequence may be a read error, since a much larger clone differs from it by one base. Likely a read error: the CDR3 ends without its conserved phenylalanine or tryptophan. The genes are TRBV12-3 or TRBV12-4 and TRBJ2-7; no clear D. With 7 bases removed from V and 0 bases from J, the gap between germline ends came to 16 bases. The CDR3 runs 15 residues. CDR3 nucleotide sequence: TGTGCCAGCACCGAAGGGCTTCACAGCTCCTACGAGCAGTACCTC. It specifies CASTEGLHSSYEQYL.

This clonotype showed up many times. The rearrangement joins TRBV20-1 to TRBJ2-3, with D possibly matching TRBD2 (5 bases). Looked up from germline, CDR1 is DFQATT and CDR2 is SNEGSKA (reference sequence). The CDR3 is 11 residues long. V was cut by 7 bases and J by 6 bases, with 11 bases left in between. CDR3 protein: CSVEGEDTQYF. CDR3 DNA sequence: TGCAGTGTCGAGGGAGAGGATACGCAGTATTTT.

This clonotype was seen many times. The genes are TRBV12-3 or TRBV12-4 and TRBJ1-2; weak D call: TRBD1 (6 bases). The V and J ends lost 5 bases and 4 bases respectively, with 14 bases between them. This CDR3 spans 14 amino acids. For the CDR3, the DNA is TGTGCCAGCAGTCATAACAGGGTCGGCTATGGCTACACCTTC. Residues: CASSHNRVGYGYTF.

The chain joins TRBV7-3 to TRBJ2-3; possible D gene TRBD2, 5 bases. The V end lost 0 bases, the J end lost 0 bases, and 7 bases lay between the germline ends. CDR1 SGHTA and CDR2 FQGTGA come from the germline V gene. The CDR3 length is 15 residues. As DNA, the CDR3 is TGTGCCAGCAGCTTAACGAGGGCGAGCACAGATACGCAGTATTTT. Its protein product is CASSLTRASTDTQYF.

This clonotype was detected once. V usage is TRBV20-1 and J usage is TRBJ2-7; D might be TRBD1 (6 bases). This CDR3 spans 14 amino acids. V shed 6 bases and J shed 4 bases, with 19 bases lying between them. Germline V CDR1 and CDR2: DFQATT, SNEGSKA (reference sequence). This CDR3 reads CSARMTGTRYEQYF. The CDR3 bases are TGCAGTGCCCGGATGACCGGGACAAGATACGAGCAGTACTTC.

The chain employs TRBV20-1 and TRBJ1-6, with D tentatively TRBD1 (5 bases). Germline lookup yields CDR1 DFQATT and CDR2 SNEGSKA (reference sequence). V was trimmed by 1 base and J by 10 bases, leaving 14 bases between them. The CDR3 consists of 14 residues. The chain's CDR3 is CSARVTAGESPLHF. The CDR3 DNA is TGCAGTGCTAGAGTGACAGCCGGGGAATCACCCCTCCACTTT.

The gene calls are TRBV15 and TRBJ2-7, with D maybe TRBD2 (6 bases). Germline CDR1 reads LNHNV; CDR2 reads YYDKDF (reference sequence). Between the trimmed V and J ends, which lost 0 bases and 3 bases, there was a span of 9 bases. This CDR3 has 14 amino acids. The CDR3 region has the DNA TGTGCCACCAGCAGAGATTACGGGGGCTACGAGCAGTACTTC. It encodes CATSRDYGGYEQYF.

V is TRBV11-2 and J is TRBJ1-1, with D perhaps matching TRBD1 (6 bases). Germline V lookup: CDR1 SGHAT, CDR2 FQNNGV. The CDR3 totals 12 residues. Trimming took 6 bases from V and 8 from J, leaving 13 bases between them. The CDR3 nucleotides read TGTGCCAGCAGAGACGCCACAGGGGAAGCTTTCTTT. Translated: CASRDATGEAFF.

This clonotype was counted at least ten times. The gene calls are TRBV7-2 and TRBJ1-2; 9 bases align to TRBD1. The germline gives CDR1 SGHTA, CDR2 FQGNSA. CDR3 length: 12 amino acids. Trimming took 5 bases from V and 8 from J; bases not matched to a gene: 3. CDR3: CASSRDRVGYTF. CDR3 DNA sequence: TGTGCCAGCAGCAGGGACAGGGTCGGCTACACCTTC.